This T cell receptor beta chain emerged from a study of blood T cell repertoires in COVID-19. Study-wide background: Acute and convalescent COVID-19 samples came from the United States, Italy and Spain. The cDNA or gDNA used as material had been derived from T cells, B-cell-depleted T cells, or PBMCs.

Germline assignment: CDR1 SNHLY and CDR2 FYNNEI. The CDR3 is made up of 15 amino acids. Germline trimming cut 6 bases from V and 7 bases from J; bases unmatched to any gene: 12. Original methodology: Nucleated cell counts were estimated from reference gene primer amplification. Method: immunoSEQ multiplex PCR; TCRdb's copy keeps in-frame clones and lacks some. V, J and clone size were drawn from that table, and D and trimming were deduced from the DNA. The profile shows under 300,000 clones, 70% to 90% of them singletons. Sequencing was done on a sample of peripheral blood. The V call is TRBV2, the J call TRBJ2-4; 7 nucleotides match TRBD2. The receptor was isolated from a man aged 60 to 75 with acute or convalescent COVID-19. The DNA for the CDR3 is TGTGCCAGCAGGGGGGGGACTCAAAGGGATAACATTCAGTACTTC. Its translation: CASRGGTQRDNIQYF.